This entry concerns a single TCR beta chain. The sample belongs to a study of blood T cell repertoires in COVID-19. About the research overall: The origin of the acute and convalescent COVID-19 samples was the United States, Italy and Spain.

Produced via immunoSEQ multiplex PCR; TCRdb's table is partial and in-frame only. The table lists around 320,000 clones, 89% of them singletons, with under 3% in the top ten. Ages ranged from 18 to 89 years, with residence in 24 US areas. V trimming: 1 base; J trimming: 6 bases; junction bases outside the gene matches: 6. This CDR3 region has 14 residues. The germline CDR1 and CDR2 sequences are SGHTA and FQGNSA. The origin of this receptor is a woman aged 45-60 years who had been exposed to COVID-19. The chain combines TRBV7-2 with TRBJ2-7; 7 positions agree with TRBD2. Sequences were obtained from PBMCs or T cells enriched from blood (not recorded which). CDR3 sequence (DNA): TGTGCCAGCAGCTTAGAACTAGCGAATCCCGAGCAGTACTTC. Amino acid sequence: CASSLELANPEQYF. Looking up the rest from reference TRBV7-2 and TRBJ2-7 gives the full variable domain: GAGVSQSPSNKVTEKGKDVELRCDPISGHTALYWYRQSLGQGLEFLIYFQGNSAPDKSGLPSDRFSAERTGGSVSTLTIQRTQQEDSAVYLCASSLELANPEQYFGPGTRLTVT.